The clone carrying this T cell receptor beta chain showed up just a few times. Its antigen is not identified. The TCRbeta library incorporated unique molecular identifiers. One entry per CDR3 protein results from TCRdb running MiXCR on the PCR reads. The sample lists about 240,000 distinct CDR3 sequences, roughly 23% occurring once. The data belong to a study of T-cell reconstitution after alpha-beta-depleted transplantation in children. General study findings and limits: After transplant, at about two months, alpha-beta T cells were reportedly derived from several hundred expanded graft clones. Hyperexpanded clones declined; after one year, newly produced T cells mostly supplied diversity. Some patients owed their high day-60 TCRbeta diversity to surviving recipient T cells and thymic progenitors.

There are 16 residues in the CDR3. The germline CDR1 and CDR2 sequences are DFQATT and SNEGSKA (reference sequence). With V trimmed by 3 bases and J by 5 bases, 15 bases remained unmatched. The chain recombines TRBV20-1 with TRBJ2-7, with 8 bases aligning to TRBD2. The sequence was collected from a girl aged 2 to 10 with Fanconi anemia, due to receive a stem cell transplant. The sequencing used PBMCs, collected before TCRalphabeta/CD19-depleted stem cell transplant. The DNA of the CDR3 is TGCAGTGCTAGGGCCGTTGGACTAGCTTGGACCCACGAGCAGTACTTC. Amino acid sequence: CSARAVGLAWTHEQYF.